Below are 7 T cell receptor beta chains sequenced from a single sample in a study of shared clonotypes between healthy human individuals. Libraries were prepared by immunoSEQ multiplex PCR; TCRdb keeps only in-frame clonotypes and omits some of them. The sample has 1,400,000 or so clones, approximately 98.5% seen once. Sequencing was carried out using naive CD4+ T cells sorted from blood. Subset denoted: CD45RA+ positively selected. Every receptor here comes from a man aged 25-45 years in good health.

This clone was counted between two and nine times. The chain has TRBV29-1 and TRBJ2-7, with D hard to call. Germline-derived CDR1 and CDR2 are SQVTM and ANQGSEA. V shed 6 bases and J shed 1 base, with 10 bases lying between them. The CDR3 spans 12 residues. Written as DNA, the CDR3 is TGCAGCGTCCTGACGGAGTCCTACGAGCAGTACTTC. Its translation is CSVLTESYEQYF.

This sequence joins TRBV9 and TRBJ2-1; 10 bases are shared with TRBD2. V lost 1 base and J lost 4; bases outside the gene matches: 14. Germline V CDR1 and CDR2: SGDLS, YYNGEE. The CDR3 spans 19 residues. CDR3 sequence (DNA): TGTGCCAGCAGCGTACCCCGGGGTAGCGGGAGGAAAGCGTACAATGAGCAGTTCTTC. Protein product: CASSVPRGSGRKAYNEQFF.

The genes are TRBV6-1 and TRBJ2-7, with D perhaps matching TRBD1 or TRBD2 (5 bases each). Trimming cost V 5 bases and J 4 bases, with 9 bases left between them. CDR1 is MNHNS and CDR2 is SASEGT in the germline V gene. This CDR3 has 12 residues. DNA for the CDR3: TGTGCCAGCAGTTTCAGGGAGTACGAGCAGTACTTC. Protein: CASSFREYEQYF.

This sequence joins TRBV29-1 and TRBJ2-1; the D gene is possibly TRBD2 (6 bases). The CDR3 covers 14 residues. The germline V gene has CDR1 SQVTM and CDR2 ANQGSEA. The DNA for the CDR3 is TGCTCATGGCGGGGAGGTGTTAGCGGCGATGAGCAGTTCTTC. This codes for CSWRGGVSGDEQFF.

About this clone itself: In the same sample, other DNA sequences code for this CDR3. In nucleotides, the CDR3 is TGTGCCAGTAGTATGGGACAGGGTCGGGACACTGAAGCTTTCTTT. The encoded protein is CASSMGQGRDTEAFF. The rearrangement links TRBV19 to TRBJ1-1, with TRBD1 identical over 9 bases. The length of the CDR3 is 15 residues. Germline CDR1 and CDR2: LNHDA and SQIVND (reference sequence). Trimming removed 3 bases from V and 3 bases from J; junction bases left unmatched: 5.

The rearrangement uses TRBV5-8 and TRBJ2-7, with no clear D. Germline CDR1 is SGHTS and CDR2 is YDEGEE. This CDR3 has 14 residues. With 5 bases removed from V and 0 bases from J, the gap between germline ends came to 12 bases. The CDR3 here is CASSPVGPSYEQYF. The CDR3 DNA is TGTGCCAGCAGTCCTGTCGGACCCTCCTACGAGCAGTACTTC.

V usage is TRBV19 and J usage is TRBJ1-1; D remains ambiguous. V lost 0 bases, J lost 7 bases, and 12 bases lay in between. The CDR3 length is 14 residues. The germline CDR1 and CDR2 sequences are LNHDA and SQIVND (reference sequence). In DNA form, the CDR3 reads TGTGCCAGTAGTATAGATCCCGCTGGGGATGAAGCTTTCTTT. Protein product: CASSIDPAGDEAFF.